This TCR beta chain is drawn from a study of blood T cell repertoires in COVID-19. Study details: PBMCs, B-cell-depleted T cells, or T cells provided the cDNA or gDNA that made up the material.

This clone was detected a few times. Germline-derived CDR1 and CDR2 are LNHNV and YYDKDF (reference sequence). V lost 1 base and J lost 0, with 13 bases in between. The length of the CDR3 is 17 residues. Ages ranged from about 18 to 89 years, with residence in some 25 US areas. Participants' reported clinical history set cohort assignment. Under the authors' procedure: Amplified reference gene primers provided the basis for estimating nucleated cell counts. Libraries were prepared by immunoSEQ multiplex PCR; TCRdb keeps only in-frame clonotypes and omits some of them. The V and J calls and clone size come from that table; D and trimming were worked out from the DNA. Among fewer than 500,000 clones, around 89% were seen once, and the ten largest hold 0.97%.

The J gene is TRBJ1-3, the V gene TRBV15; D is possibly TRBD1 (5 bases). Sequenced sample: PBMCs or T cells enriched from blood (not recorded which). The receptor was isolated from a young woman with acute COVID-19. Here the CDR3 reads CATSRGGHSVSGNTIYF. CDR3 DNA sequence: TGTGCCACCAGCAGAGGTGGACATTCAGTCTCTGGAAACACCATATATTTT.